The following is a T cell receptor (beta chain) sequence with its context. A second PCR of roughly 7 to 11 cycles used a sample-barcoded 5' primer and a J-beta primer mix. TCRdb ran MiXCR on the 5' RACE reads and lists one entry per CDR3 protein. This table has about 1.8 million distinct CDR3 sequences, approximately 50% appearing once. V was pared by 10 bases and J by 1 base, with 6 bases of the junction left unmatched. The CDR3 extends over 13 amino acids. Germline CDR1 SGHTA, CDR2 FQGNSA. The authors extracted at least 6 micrograms of total RNA per sample. This record comes from a study of blood T cells in healthy people across ages.

The sequence was collected from a woman in her 40s in good health. Sequencing was done on a sample of blood. The genes are TRBV7-2 and TRBJ1-2, with TRBD1 identical over 7 bases. CDR3 region: CAIRQGGNYGYTF. CDR3 bases: TGTGCCATCCGGCAGGGGGGTAACTATGGCTACACCTTC.